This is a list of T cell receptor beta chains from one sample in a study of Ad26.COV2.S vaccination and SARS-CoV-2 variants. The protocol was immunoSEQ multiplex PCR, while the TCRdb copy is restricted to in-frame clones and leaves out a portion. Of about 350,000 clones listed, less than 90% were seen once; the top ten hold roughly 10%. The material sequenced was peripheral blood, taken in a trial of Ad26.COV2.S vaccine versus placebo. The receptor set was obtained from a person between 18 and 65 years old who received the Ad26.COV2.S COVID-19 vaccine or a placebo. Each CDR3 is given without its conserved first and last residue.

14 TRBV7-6 ASSLRGGLNTGELF
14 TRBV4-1 ASSQTPRTPGNTIY
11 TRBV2 ASRRDSRAGQY
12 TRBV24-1 ATSDRGSYNEQF
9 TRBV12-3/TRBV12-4 ASSFGSGYT
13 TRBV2 ASSGLGKQGIEAF
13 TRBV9 ASSVQGQGFNEQF
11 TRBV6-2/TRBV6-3 ASSPRAQQPQH
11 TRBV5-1 ASSRRNSYEQY
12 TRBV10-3 AITGPTAGYGYT
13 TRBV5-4 ASSSPGLSGNTIY
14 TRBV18 ASSPAGKGRNQPQH
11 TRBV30 ACSGGPGNIQY
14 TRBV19 ASSTFGPANTGELF
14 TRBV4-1 ASSQDWGSSVYEQY
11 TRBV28 ASSFRTGDGYT
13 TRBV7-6 ASSTAGGLDTEAF
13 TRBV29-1 SVEQGLPSSDEQF
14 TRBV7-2 ASSLGTLTSTDTQY
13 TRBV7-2 ASSPYGTGLFEAF
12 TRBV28 ASRPDGVSYEQY
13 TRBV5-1 ASSSEGSIIYEQY
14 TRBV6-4 ASSEGLAPSYNEQF
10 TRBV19 ASSIGSAGQY
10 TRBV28 ASSLITQPQH
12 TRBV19 ASFGAGERNIQY
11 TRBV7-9 ASSVNSYNEQF
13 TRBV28 ASSGRTPLNTEAF
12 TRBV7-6 ASSRTETYNEQF
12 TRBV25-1 ASSRRGGEETQY
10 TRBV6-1 ASSEVAVEQF
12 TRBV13 ASSPRQNNYGYT
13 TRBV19 ASSIQLATNEKLF
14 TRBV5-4 ASSLGLGAGTDTQY
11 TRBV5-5 ASSGTTGHEQY
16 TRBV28 ASRPFQGKDSMNTEAF
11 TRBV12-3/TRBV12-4 ASSLVGGTEAF
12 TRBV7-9 ASSVDSINQPQH
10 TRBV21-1 ASFQGNTEAF
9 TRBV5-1 ASSDENTIY